A single sample gave rise to the 2 T cell receptor beta chains below, sequenced in a study of cytomegalovirus exposure and HLA in healthy donors (dated by TCRdb to 2017 to 2019). Libraries were constructed by the immunoSEQ multiplex PCR assay. For the multiplex PCR, a mixture combining 60 forward primers for TCR Vbeta segments and 13 reverse primers for TCR Jbeta segments was used. TCRdb retrieved this table from immuneACCESS and kept in-frame rearrangements only. Not all clones are present; in checked studies, unresolved V genes account for under half, and no reason is known for the remainder. For this sample the table gives 200,000 or so clones, of which 80% to 90% were detected only once. 1% to 1.5% of the sample is in the top ten clones. The material sequenced was PBMCs. Receptor source: a man aged 25-45 years in good health and CMV-seronegative.

The CDR3 here is CASSLGYRQQGTYEQYF. The CDR3 region has the DNA TGCGCCAGCAGCTTGGGATATAGGCAGCAGGGGACCTACGAGCAGTACTTC. The chain is built from TRBV5-1 and TRBJ2-7, with a possible D match to TRBD1 (6 bases). This CDR3 spans 17 amino acids. Germline lookup yields CDR1 SGHRS and CDR2 YFSETQ. V was clipped by 0 bases and J by 2 bases, with 18 bases between them.

The rearrangement links TRBV4-2 to TRBJ1-5; no firm D call. Germline V gene sequence: CDR1 LGHNA, CDR2 YNFKEQ. The V end lost 0 bases, the J end lost 1 base, and 7 bases lay between the germline ends. The CDR3 covers 15 residues. Here the CDR3 DNA reads TGTGCCAGCAGCCAAGATTGGGCGAGCAATCAGCCCCAGCATTTT. Its translation is CASSQDWASNQPQHF.